This T cell receptor (beta chain) was sequenced for a study of blood T cell repertoires in COVID-19. For the study at large: PBMCs, B-cell-depleted T cells, or T cells were the source of the cDNA or gDNA that made up the material.

Original methodology: Quantification of nucleated cells was approximated via reference gene primer amplification. Sequenced by immunoSEQ multiplex PCR; TCRdb stores in-frame clones only, minus some. The DNA gave D and trimming, while V, J and clone size come from that table. This table has around 44,000 clones, around 80% appearing once. Trimming left V 2 bases short and J 6 bases short, with 14 bases between. The CDR3 runs 14 residues. Germline-derived CDR1 and CDR2 are KGHSH and LQKENI. Sequencing was carried out using peripheral blood. This chain links TRBV18 with TRBJ2-7; D is perhaps TRBD1 (5 bases). This TCR was sampled from a man between 40 and 49 years old with active or convalescent COVID-19. CDR3 protein: CASSPATQGTEQYF. The CDR3 region has the DNA TGTGCCAGCTCACCAGCTACCCAGGGCACCGAGCAGTACTTC.